This passage covers 15 T cell receptor beta chains from one sample sequenced in a study of cytomegalovirus exposure and HLA in healthy donors. The PCR made use of 60 Vbeta and 13 Jbeta primers. The assay was immunoSEQ multiplex PCR, and TCRdb's table has in-frame clones only and misses some. The sample has about 91,000 clones, under 75% seen once. Sequences were obtained from PBMCs. These receptors were taken from a female donor in good health and CMV-seronegative.

The rearrangement joins TRBV4-1 to TRBJ2-5, with TRBD2 as a possible D gene (7 bases). This CDR3 spans 15 amino acids. Trimming removed 0 bases at V and 5 bases at J, with 13 bases between. Looked up from germline, CDR1 is MGHRA and CDR2 is YSYEKL. CDR3 residues: CASSQDRGAGETQYF. The CDR3 DNA reads TGCGCCAGCAGCCAAGATCGGGGGGCAGGGGAGACCCAGTACTTC.

The J gene is TRBJ2-5, the V gene TRBV6-5; 7 nucleotides agree with TRBD2. Trimming cost V 3 bases and J 3 bases; bases outside gene matches: 7. The CDR3 covers 15 residues. In germline, CDR1 is MNHEY, CDR2 SVGAGI. In nucleotides, the CDR3 is TGTGCCAGCAGTTATAAAGGCGGGGGAGAAGAGACCCAGTACTTC. Its translation is CASSYKGGGEETQYF.

This clone was detected a few times. The rearrangement uses TRBV4-3 and TRBJ1-1, with D hard to call. CDR3 length: 15 amino acids. From germline, CDR1 is LGHNA and CDR2 YSLEER. V dropped 0 bases and J dropped 1 base, with 9 bases sitting between them. CDR3 sequence: CASSQDAGRNTEAFF. Written as DNA, the CDR3 is TGCGCCAGCAGCCAAGATGCGGGTCGGAACACTGAAGCTTTCTTT.

The gene calls are TRBV4-1 and TRBJ2-7, with D uncertain. Germline CDR1 MGHRA, CDR2 YSYEKL. V was trimmed by 1 base and J by 6 bases, leaving 7 bases between them. The CDR3 runs 12 residues. Here the CDR3 DNA reads TGCGCCAGCAGCCAAGGACGGAGCGAGCAGTACTTC. As protein: CASSQGRSEQYF.

This clone was observed a handful of times. J is TRBJ2-2 and V is TRBV18; D remains unclear. CDR1 is KGHSH and CDR2 is LQKENI in the germline V gene. The length of the CDR3 is 14 residues. V was cut by 2 bases and J by 4 bases, with 8 bases left in between. CDR3 loop: CASSPASSTGELFF. The CDR3, as DNA: TGTGCCAGCTCACCAGCTTCTAGCACCGGGGAGCTGTTTTTT.

The chain uses TRBV6-4 and TRBJ2-3; 8 nucleotides agree with TRBD2. The CDR3 runs to 15 residues. V dropped 0 bases and J dropped 4; count of bases not matched to a gene: 3. Germline CDR1 MRHNA, CDR2 SNTAGT. CDR3 nucleotide sequence: TGTGCCAGCAGTGACTCAAGCGGGGGTCCAGATACGCAGTATTTT. It encodes CASSDSSGGPDTQYF.

This clone has just a few counts. V usage is TRBV7-6 and J usage is TRBJ1-1, with 7 positions matching TRBD1. The CDR3 is 17 residues long. Germline V gives CDR1 SGHVS, CDR2 FNYEAQ. With V trimmed by 1 base and J by 1 base, 9 bases remained unmatched. The CDR3 DNA sequence: TGTGCCAGCAGCTTAGTCATGGCCGGGACAGAGAACACTGAAGCTTTCTTT. This sequence encodes CASSLVMAGTENTEAFF. The complete variable domain, with remaining parts taken from reference TRBV7-6 and TRBJ1-1, reads GAGVSQSPRYKVTKRGQDVALRCDPISGHVSLYWYRQALGQGPEFLTYFNYEAQQDKSGLPNDRFSAERPEGSISTLTIQRTEQRDSAMYRCASSLVMAGTENTEAFFGQGTRLTVV.

In DNA form, the CDR3 reads TGTGCCAGCAGCCGACAGGGCGACTCCTACAATGAGCAGTTCTTC. Translating it yields CASSRQGDSYNEQFF. V and J are TRBV6-4 and TRBJ2-1; 7 nucleotides agree with TRBD1. CDR1 is MRHNA, CDR2 SNTAGT, per germline. Losses at the gene ends were 6 bases for V and 0 bases for J; bases not matched to a gene: 5. The CDR3 consists of 15 residues.

The rearrangement joins TRBV5-6 to TRBJ2-5; the match to TRBD1 covers 9 bases. The V and J ends lost 4 bases and 1 base, in that order; junction bases with no gene match: 17. This CDR3 is 19 amino acids long. Germline CDR1 reads SGHDT; CDR2 reads YYEEEE. For the CDR3, the DNA is TGTGCCAGCAGCCCACCAAAAGGGACAGGGAGGAGGGGCCAAGAGACCCAGTACTTC. Its protein product is CASSPPKGTGRRGQETQYF.

The rearrangement joins TRBV7-3 to TRBJ2-1; D unclear. V was shortened by 4 bases and J by 5 bases, with 6 bases between the two germline ends. Germline CDR1 SGHTA, CDR2 FQGTGA. This CDR3 contains 12 residues. The CDR3 here is CASSSVDNEQFF. For the CDR3, the DNA is TGTGCCAGCAGCTCGGTTGACAATGAGCAGTTCTTC.

This chain links TRBV29-1 with TRBJ2-7, with TRBD1 matching over 7 bases. CDR3 length: 13 amino acids. Germline V gene sequence: CDR1 SQVTM, CDR2 ANQGSEA. J was trimmed by 6 bases and V by 6 bases; bases with no gene match: 11. In DNA, the CDR3 is TGCAGCGTCGCGATCGACAGGGCAGGCGAGCAGTACTTC. Its translation: CSVAIDRAGEQYF.

This clone was found a few times. V is TRBV30 and J is TRBJ1-1; 7 nucleotides match TRBD1. The J segment lost 1 base and the V segment lost 8 bases, leaving 10 bases of the junction unmatched. CDR3 length equals 14 residues. Germline V gives CDR1 GTSNPN, CDR2 SVGIG (reference sequence). CDR3 bases: TGTGCCCTAACTGAGGGGGCACGGAACACTGAAGCTTTCTTT. Protein product: CALTEGARNTEAFF.

This chain joins TRBV9 and TRBJ2-3; TRBD2 aligns across 8 bases. J lost 4 bases, V lost 0 bases, and 4 bases had no gene match. The CDR3 has 15 amino acids. Germline values: CDR1 SGDLS, CDR2 YYNGEE. The CDR3, as DNA: TGTGCCAGCAGCGTAGGGGTTAGCGGGGCAGATACGCAGTATTTT. Its translation is CASSVGVSGADTQYF.

The chain is built from TRBV4-2 and TRBJ2-7; 7 bases line up with TRBD1. The CDR3 length is 15 residues. The J segment lost 4 bases and the V segment lost 1 base, leaving 7 bases of the junction unmatched. The V gene's germline CDR1 is LGHNA and CDR2 YNFKEQ. The CDR3 region is CASSQVQGPFYEQYF. The DNA of the CDR3 is TGTGCCAGCAGCCAAGTACAGGGGCCCTTTTACGAGCAGTACTTC.

This chain links TRBV5-1 with TRBJ2-5; the D gene is possibly TRBD2 (5 bases). The ends were cut back, 4 bases at V and 1 base at J, with 8 bases in the middle. Per germline, CDR1 SGHRS and CDR2 YFSETQ. The CDR3 contains 13 residues. In nucleotides, the CDR3 is TGCGCCAGCAGCCCGGGATTCCAAGAGACCCAGTACTTC. It is translated as CASSPGFQETQYF.